The 30 T cell receptor beta chains below come from one sample, sequenced in a study of T-cell memory formation after mild COVID-19. TCRdb reanalysed the 5' RACE reads using MiXCR and keeps one entry per CDR3 protein. The sample records around 200,000 distinct CDR3 sequences, under 12% being singletons. What was sequenced was PBMCs or a T cell subset sorted from them (not recorded which). The receptors derive from a man younger than 35 who had mild COVID-19 (a few samples of this study predate the infection). Cell type and time point are not known.

This clonotype turned up a few times. V is TRBV4-1 and J is TRBJ1-3; D is undetermined. Germline V gene data show CDR1 as MGHRA and CDR2 as YSYEKL. The germline V and J ends were trimmed by 0 bases and 0 bases, with 9 bases remaining between them. This CDR3 is 16 amino acids long. The CDR3, as DNA: TGCGCCAGCAGCCAAGATAATCGACACTCTGGAAACACCATATATTTT. It encodes CASSQDNRHSGNTIYF.

The chain joins TRBV5-1 to TRBJ2-7; D perhaps matches TRBD2 (6 bases). This CDR3 contains 15 residues. The V end lost 3 bases, the J end lost 0 bases, and 13 bases lay between the germline ends. Germline V gene data show CDR1 as SGHRS and CDR2 as YFSETQ. The CDR3 loop is CASSSGLGGSYEQYF. Written as DNA, the CDR3 is TGCGCCAGCAGCTCGGGACTGGGGGGCTCCTACGAGCAGTACTTC.

This clonotype has only a few counts. The chain has TRBV7-2 and TRBJ2-5, with D possibly being TRBD2 (5 bases). V dropped 4 bases and J dropped 3 bases, with 9 bases sitting between them. The germline CDR1 and CDR2 sequences are SGHTA and FQGNSA. The CDR3 extends over 13 amino acids. This CDR3 reads CASSSRREETQYF. As DNA, the CDR3 is TGTGCCAGCAGCTCCCGGCGGGAAGAGACCCAGTACTTC.

This clonotype was seen a handful of times. The V and J genes are TRBV2 and TRBJ2-7; D is unclear. The V end was cut by 6 bases, the J end by 0 bases, with 6 bases between. The CDR3 loop spans 12 amino acids. Germline CDR1 SNHLY, CDR2 FYNNEI. CDR3 nucleotides: TGTGCCAGCAGCCAGAGCTCCTACGAGCAGTACTTC. This sequence encodes CASSQSSYEQYF.

The chain employs TRBV20-1 and TRBJ1-1, with D uncertain. Trimming pared 1 base from V and 1 base from J, leaving 10 bases between. In germline, CDR1 is DFQATT, CDR2 SNEGSKA (reference sequence). There are 14 residues in the CDR3. The DNA for the CDR3 is TGCAGTGCTAGAGGGGGAAAGGGGAACACTGAAGCTTTCTTT. This translates into CSARGGKGNTEAFF.

This clonotype was detected many times. The chain joins TRBV28 to TRBJ2-3; D is ambiguous. CDR3 size: 12 residues. Trimming removed 5 bases from V and 3 bases from J, with 6 bases in between. Germline-derived CDR1 and CDR2 are MDHEN and SYDVKM. The CDR3 sequence: CASSILTDTQYF. CDR3 coding DNA: TGTGCCAGCAGTATCCTGACAGATACGCAGTATTTT.

In its sample, this clonotype was seen a few times. The chain has TRBV12-3 or TRBV12-4 and TRBJ1-2, with D unclear. V shed 5 bases and J shed 4 bases, with 20 bases lying between them. The CDR3 consists of 16 residues. Here the CDR3 DNA reads TGTGCCAGCAGTCTTCTCACGGGAGACCGTACCTATGGCTACACCTTC. It encodes CASSLLTGDRTYGYTF.

This clonotype was counted only a few times. The chain recombines TRBV7-9 with TRBJ2-7; TRBD2 agrees at 7 bases. This CDR3 has 14 residues. Germline V CDR1 and CDR2: SEHNR, FQNEAQ (reference sequence). V was pared by 5 bases and J by 3 bases, with 7 bases of the junction left unmatched. The CDR3 is CASSRGGGLYEQYF. CDR3 DNA: TGTGCCAGCAGCCGTGGGGGGGGACTCTACGAGCAGTACTTC.

The V call is TRBV6-4, the J call TRBJ1-2; D possibly corresponds to TRBD1 (5 bases). CDR1 is MRHNA, CDR2 SNTAGT, per germline. The CDR3 is 13 amino acids. Trimming cost V 4 bases and J 13 bases, with 19 bases left between them. The CDR3 nucleotides read TGTGCCAGCAGTGCCACCGGGACGGAGAGACCCACCTTC. This sequence encodes CASSATGTERPTF.

In this sample, this clonotype turned up a few times. The CDR3 sequence is CASAEVLTGTGLYNEQFF. The CDR3 bases are TGTGCCAGCGCTGAGGTCCTCACCGGGACAGGGTTGTATAATGAGCAGTTCTTC. This chain connects TRBV7-8 to TRBJ2-1; 9 bases agree with TRBD1. The germline V gene encodes CDR1 SGHVS and CDR2 FQNEAQ. The ends lost 8 bases at V and 7 bases at J; junction bases unmatched: 21. This CDR3 contains 18 residues.

The genes are TRBV18 and TRBJ2-3, with unresolved D. The ends were cut back, 0 bases at V and 2 bases at J, with 12 bases in the middle. The germline gives CDR1 KGHSH, CDR2 LQKENI. There are 16 residues in the CDR3. CDR3 in DNA: TGTGCCAGCTCACCACCCTCCGGACGGATCACAGATACGCAGTATTTT. The encoded protein is CASSPPSGRITDTQYF.

The chain recombines TRBV6-5 with TRBJ1-4; possibly TRBD1 for D (5 bases). V was pared by 4 bases and J by 0 bases, with 12 bases between. This CDR3 has 16 residues. CDR1 is MNHEY and CDR2 is SVGAGI in the germline V gene. The CDR3 here is CASSSPRDPTNEKLFF. The DNA for the CDR3 is TGTGCCAGCAGTTCCCCGAGGGACCCAACTAATGAAAAACTGTTTTTT.

The table lists this clonotype with a few counts. V gene TRBV2 combines with J gene TRBJ1-2; 7 bases are a match to TRBD1. The CDR3 is 17 amino acids. J gave up 4 bases and V 7 bases, and 18 bases lay outside the gene matches. CDR1 SNHLY and CDR2 FYNNEI come from the germline V gene. CDR3 in DNA: TGTGCCAGCACCCCGCGCCCGGGGCAGGGGGTGCCCTATGGCTACACCTTC. It yields the protein CASTPRPGQGVPYGYTF.

The rearrangement uses TRBV7-3 and TRBJ1-1; 8 bases match TRBD1. V dropped 6 bases and J dropped 4; count of bases not matched to a gene: 7. CDR3 length: 14 amino acids. Germline values: CDR1 SGHTA, CDR2 FQGTGA. The CDR3 nucleotides read TGTGCCAGCAGACAGGGGGGGACCAGCACTGAAGCTTTCTTT. This codes for CASRQGGTSTEAFF.

The chain combines TRBV7-9 with TRBJ2-5; D gene ambiguous. V lost 1 base and J 7 bases, leaving 4 bases between the germline ends. Germline values: CDR1 SEHNR, CDR2 FQNEAQ (reference sequence). The CDR3 runs to 11 residues. CDR3 residues: CASSLDGTQYF. CDR3 nucleotides: TGTGCCAGCAGCTTAGATGGGACCCAGTACTTC. Supplemented by reference TRBV7-9 and TRBJ2-5, the full variable domain reads DTGVSQNPRHKITKRGQNVTFRCDPISEHNRLYWYRQTLGQGPEFLTYFQNEAQLEKSRLLSDRFSAERPKGSFSTLEIQRTEQGDSAMYLCASSLDGTQYFGPGTRLLVL.

In this sample, this clonotype turned up a few times. The chain has TRBV20-1 and TRBJ2-5, with 7 bases fitting TRBD1. CDR1 is DFQATT and CDR2 is SNEGSKA in the germline V gene (reference sequence). Unmatched junction bases numbered 4, after V lost 5 bases and J lost 1 base. The CDR3 runs 13 residues. CDR3 DNA sequence: TGCAGTGCTCCCGACAGGGCCCAAGAGACCCAGTACTTC. This sequence encodes CSAPDRAQETQYF.

The sample holds a few counts of this clonotype. The V call is TRBV7-9, the J call TRBJ1-1; D not resolved. Trimming took off 2 bases at V and 3 bases at J, with 13 bases between the two ends. Per the germline V gene, CDR1 is SEHNR and CDR2 is FQNEAQ (reference sequence). The length of the CDR3 is 15 residues. As DNA, the CDR3 is TGTGCCAGCAGCTTAAATTCGGGAGGCGACACTGAAGCTTTCTTT. This translates into CASSLNSGGDTEAFF.

This chain joins TRBV7-8 and TRBJ1-5; D is uncertain. V was cut by 5 bases and J by 3 bases, with 23 bases left in between. This CDR3 comprises 18 residues. Germline CDR1 reads SGHVS; CDR2 reads FQNEAQ. The DNA of the CDR3 is TGTGCCAGCAGCCATCGTTGGGTAGGGAGTAGGTCCAATCAGCCCCAGCATTTT. It is translated as CASSHRWVGSRSNQPQHF.

DNA for the CDR3: TGTGCCAGCTCGGCGGGGGGGGGCGATGAGCAGTTCTTC. This gives the protein CASSAGGGDEQFF. The rearrangement links TRBV18 to TRBJ2-1; TRBD2 agrees at 9 bases. Germline V gene sequence: CDR1 KGHSH, CDR2 LQKENI. The V and J ends lost 6 bases and 8 bases, in that order; junction bases with no gene match: 5. This CDR3 spans 13 amino acids.

V gene TRBV10-3 combines with J gene TRBJ1-4; D uncertain. The CDR3 sequence is 12 residues long. CDR1 ENHRY and CDR2 SYGVKD come from the germline V gene. V was clipped by 7 bases and J by 7 bases, with 10 bases between them. CDR3 DNA: TGTGCCATCAAAGGGTCCGGTGAAAAACTGTTTTTT. Protein sequence: CAIKGSGEKLFF.

There are many counts of this clonotype. This chain connects TRBV29-1 to TRBJ2-7; D is undetermined. Trimming took off 0 bases at V and 2 bases at J, with 5 bases between the two ends. The length of the CDR3 is 12 residues. Germline CDR1 reads SQVTM; CDR2 reads ANQGSEA. The CDR3 DNA reads TGCAGCGTTGAAGACGCAGCCTACGAGCAGTACTTC. This sequence encodes CSVEDAAYEQYF.

This chain links TRBV5-1 with TRBJ2-7; tentative D call: TRBD1 (5 bases). CDR3 length: 14 amino acids. CDR1 is SGHRS, CDR2 YFSETQ, per germline. Deletions cut 4 bases from V and 1 base from J, with 12 bases between. CDR3 in amino acids: CASSGAEYSYEQYF. Written as DNA, the CDR3 is TGCGCCAGCAGCGGGGCAGAATATTCCTACGAGCAGTACTTC.

This clonotype was counted ten times or more. The rearrangement uses TRBV5-1 and TRBJ2-7; TRBD2 matches 8 bases. CDR3 length: 14 amino acids. V lost 0 bases to trimming and J lost 3 bases; unmatched junction nucleotides: 2. The germline CDR1 and CDR2 sequences are SGHRS and YFSETQ. For the CDR3, the DNA is TGCGCCAGCAGCTTGGCCCGGGGGGGCTACGAGCAGTACTTC. Residues: CASSLARGGYEQYF.

This clonotype has a handful of counts. The rearrangement links TRBV27 to TRBJ1-2; maybe TRBD1 (5 bases). The germline V gene has CDR1 MNHEY and CDR2 SMNVEV (reference sequence). V lost 8 bases and J 1 base, leaving 11 bases between the germline ends. This CDR3 spans 13 amino acids. For the CDR3, the DNA is TGTGCCAGCGGCCCCAGGGTTAACTATGGCTACACCTTC. It specifies CASGPRVNYGYTF.

This clonotype was seen a handful of times. The chain joins TRBV7-2 to TRBJ1-2; D gene unclear. Germline loops: CDR1 SGHTA, CDR2 FQGNSA. With 1 base removed from V and 4 bases from J, the gap between germline ends came to 10 bases. The CDR3 has 14 residues. As DNA, the CDR3 is TGTGCCAGCAGCTTAGGAACAGCATTCTATGGCTACACCTTC. Translated: CASSLGTAFYGYTF. Drawing the rest from reference TRBV7-2 and TRBJ1-2, the complete variable domain is GAGVSQSPSNKVTEKGKDVELRCDPISGHTALYWYRQSLGQGLEFLIYFQGNSAPDKSGLPSDRFSAERTGGSVSTLTIQRTQQEDSAVYLCASSLGTAFYGYTFGSGTRLTVV.

This clonotype appeared a few times. V gene TRBV20-1 combines with J gene TRBJ2-5; 12 bases map to TRBD2. The V gene's germline CDR1 is DFQATT and CDR2 SNEGSKA (reference sequence). With 0 bases clipped from V and 5 bases from J, the junction kept 4 bases outside the gene matches. CDR3 size: 15 residues. CDR3 protein: CSARDTSGGRETQYF. CDR3 DNA sequence: TGCAGTGCTAGAGATACTAGCGGGGGGAGGGAGACCCAGTACTTC.

This clonotype has a handful of counts. The chain employs TRBV7-9 and TRBJ2-7, with 10 bases fitting TRBD2. Trimming removed 5 bases from V and 2 bases from J; junction bases left unmatched: 6. The CDR3 extends over 15 amino acids. Germline V lookup: CDR1 SEHNR, CDR2 FQNEAQ (reference sequence). CDR3 DNA: TGTGCCAGCAGCCGTAGCGGGGGGTCTCCCTACGAGCAGTACTTC. Translating gives CASSRSGGSPYEQYF.

A few counts support this clonotype. The chain joins TRBV7-2 to TRBJ2-3, with unresolved D. Germline CDR1 and CDR2: SGHTA and FQGNSA. V dropped 2 bases and J dropped 5 bases, with 5 bases sitting between them. The CDR3 consists of 12 residues. The CDR3 sequence: CASSLFVDTQYF. CDR3 nucleotides: TGTGCCAGCAGCTTATTTGTAGATACGCAGTATTTT.

This clonotype was seen a few times. The V and J genes are TRBV5-1 and TRBJ2-2; possible D gene TRBD2, 5 bases. CDR1 is SGHRS and CDR2 is YFSETQ in the germline V gene. V gave up 3 bases and J gave up 2 bases, with 11 bases separating them. This CDR3 is built from 15 residues. This CDR3 reads CASSSTGINTGELFF. As DNA, the CDR3 is TGCGCCAGCAGCTCGACCGGGATTAACACCGGGGAGCTGTTTTTT.

This clonotype was seen only a few times. The chain has TRBV5-1 and TRBJ2-3; 8 positions agree with TRBD2. Germline V gives CDR1 SGHRS, CDR2 YFSETQ. V lost 5 bases and J lost 4; bases outside the gene matches: 12. CDR3 length equals 16 residues. The chain's CDR3 is CASRGRGDTRADTQYF. CDR3 coding DNA: TGCGCCAGCAGAGGGCGGGGGGACACCCGCGCAGATACGCAGTATTTT.